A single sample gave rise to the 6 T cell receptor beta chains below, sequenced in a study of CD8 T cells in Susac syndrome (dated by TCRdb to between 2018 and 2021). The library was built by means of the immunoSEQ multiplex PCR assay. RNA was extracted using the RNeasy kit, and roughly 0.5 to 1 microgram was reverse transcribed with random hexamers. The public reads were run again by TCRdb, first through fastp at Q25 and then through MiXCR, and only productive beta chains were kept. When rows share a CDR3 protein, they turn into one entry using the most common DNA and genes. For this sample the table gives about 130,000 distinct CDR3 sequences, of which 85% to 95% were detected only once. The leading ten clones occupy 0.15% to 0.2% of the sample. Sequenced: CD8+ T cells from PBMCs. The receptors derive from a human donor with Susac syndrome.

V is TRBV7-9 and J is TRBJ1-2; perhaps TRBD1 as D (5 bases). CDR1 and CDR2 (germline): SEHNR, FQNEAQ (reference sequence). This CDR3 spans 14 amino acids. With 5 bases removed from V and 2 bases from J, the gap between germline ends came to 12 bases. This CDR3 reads CASSHTDKNYGYTF. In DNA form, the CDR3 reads TGTGCCAGCAGCCACACGGACAAAAACTATGGCTACACCTTC. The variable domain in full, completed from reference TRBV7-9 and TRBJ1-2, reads DTGVSQNPRHKITKRGQNVTFRCDPISEHNRLYWYRQTLGQGPEFLTYFQNEAQLEKSRLLSDRFSAERPKGSFSTLEIQRTEQGDSAMYLCASSHTDKNYGYTFGSGTRLTVV.

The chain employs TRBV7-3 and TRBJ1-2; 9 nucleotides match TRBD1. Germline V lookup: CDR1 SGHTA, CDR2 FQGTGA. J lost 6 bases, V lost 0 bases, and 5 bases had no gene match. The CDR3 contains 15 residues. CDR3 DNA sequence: TGTGCCAGCAGCTTAACGCACAGGGGGCCGGATGGCTACACCTTC. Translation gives CASSLTHRGPDGYTF.

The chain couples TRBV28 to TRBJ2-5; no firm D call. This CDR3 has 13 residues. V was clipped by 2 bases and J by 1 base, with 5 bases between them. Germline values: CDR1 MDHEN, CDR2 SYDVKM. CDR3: CASSLGIQETQYF. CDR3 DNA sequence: TGTGCCAGCAGTTTAGGCATCCAAGAGACCCAGTACTTC.

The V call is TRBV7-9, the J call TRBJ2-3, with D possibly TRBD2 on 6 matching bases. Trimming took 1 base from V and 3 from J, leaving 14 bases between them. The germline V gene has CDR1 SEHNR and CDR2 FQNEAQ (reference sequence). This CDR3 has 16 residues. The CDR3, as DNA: TGTGCCAGCAGCTTAGGGCGGGACTCGGGAACAGATACGCAGTATTTT. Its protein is CASSLGRDSGTDTQYF.

The CDR3 here is CASSSQVRYWYNEQFF. The CDR3 coding sequence is TGTGCCAGCAGCTCACAGGTCCGATATTGGTACAATGAGCAGTTCTTC. V and J are TRBV11-3 and TRBJ2-1; weak D call: TRBD1 (5 bases). Germline V gene sequence: CDR1 SGHNT, CDR2 YENEEA. CDR3 size: 16 residues. V lost 4 bases, J lost 4 bases, and 17 bases lay in between.

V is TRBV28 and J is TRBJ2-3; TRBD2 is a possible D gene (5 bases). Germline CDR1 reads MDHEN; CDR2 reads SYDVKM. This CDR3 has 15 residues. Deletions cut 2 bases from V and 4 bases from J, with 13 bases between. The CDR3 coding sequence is TGTGCCAGCAGTTTAGGGCAGGAGCGGTCAGATACGCAGTATTTT. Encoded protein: CASSLGQERSDTQYF.